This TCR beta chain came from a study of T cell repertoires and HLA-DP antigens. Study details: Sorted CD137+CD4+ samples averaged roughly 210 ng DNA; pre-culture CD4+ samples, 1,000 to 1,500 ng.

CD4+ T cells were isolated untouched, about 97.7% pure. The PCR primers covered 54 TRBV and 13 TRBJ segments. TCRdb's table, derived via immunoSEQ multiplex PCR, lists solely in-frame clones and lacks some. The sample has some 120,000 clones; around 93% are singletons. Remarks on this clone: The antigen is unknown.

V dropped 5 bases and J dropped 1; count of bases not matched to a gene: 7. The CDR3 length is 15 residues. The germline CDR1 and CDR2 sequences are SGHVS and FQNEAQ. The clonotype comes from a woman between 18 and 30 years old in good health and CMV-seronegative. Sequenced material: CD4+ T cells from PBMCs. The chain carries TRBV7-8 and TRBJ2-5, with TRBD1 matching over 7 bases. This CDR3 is CASSPADRVQETQYF. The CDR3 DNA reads TGTGCCAGCAGCCCCGCCGACAGGGTCCAAGAGACCCAGTACTTC.